Listed here are 7 T cell receptor beta chains from one sample, sequenced in a study of vaccination and CD4 T cells after COVID-19. Once obtained from cultured CD4+ T cells, the DNA was sequenced using the Oncomine TCR Beta short-read assay. A single record per CDR3 protein comes from TCRdb applying MiXCR to the PCR reads. The table records 8,800 or so distinct CDR3 sequences, 48% of them present only once. Their cognate antigens are unknown. Specified treatment: roughly ten-day PBMC culture with coronavirus spike peptide pools or control peptides (ViraFEST assay). According to the study, CD4+ T cells from the unexposed donor were gathered ahead of the COVID-19 pandemic (2011-2018). Sequencing used CD4+ T cells from blood, cultured in vitro. All receptors come from a human donor in good health.

CDR3 region: CSARDRLAGGHEQYF. The CDR3 nucleotides read TGCAGTGCTAGAGATCGACTAGCGGGGGGGCACGAGCAGTACTTC. The gene calls are TRBV20-1 and TRBJ2-7; 14 bases agree with TRBD2. The CDR3 has 15 residues. Germline V gene lookup returns CDR1 DFQATT and CDR2 SNEGSKA (reference sequence). Losses at the gene ends were 0 bases for V and 5 bases for J; bases not matched to a gene: 3.

The chain couples TRBV14 to TRBJ2-3, with TRBD1 matching over 8 bases. Germline assignment: CDR1 SGHDN and CDR2 FVKESK. The CDR3 contains 15 residues. V trimming: 4 bases; J trimming: 2 bases; junction bases outside the gene matches: 5. The DNA of the CDR3 is TGTGCCAGCAGCCTACGGACAGGGCTCACAGATACGCAGTATTTT. Encoded protein: CASSLRTGLTDTQYF.

The chain uses TRBV6-1 and TRBJ1-2; 7 nucleotides align to TRBD1. Germline assignment: CDR1 MNHNS and CDR2 SASEGT. The CDR3 has 15 amino acids. The trim removed 6 bases at V and 4 bases at J, leaving 11 bases unmatched. In nucleotides, the CDR3 is TGTGCCAGCAGCCCACCGGGACAGTCACTCTATGGCTACACCTTC. Encoded protein: CASSPPGQSLYGYTF.

The table lists this clonotype with a count of one. V and J are TRBV6-1 and TRBJ1-4; TRBD1 matches 7 bases. This CDR3 has 14 amino acids. Per germline, CDR1 MNHNS and CDR2 SASEGT. The junction had 9 bases not matched to a gene; V was cut back by 7 bases and J by 7 bases. The CDR3 reads CASTPQGGGEKLFF. In DNA form, the CDR3 reads TGTGCCAGCACCCCCCAGGGGGGCGGTGAAAAACTGTTTTTT.

This clonotype occurred a few times. The chain couples TRBV19 to TRBJ2-7; 8 bases align to TRBD1. The V and J ends lost 1 base and 2 bases, in that order; junction bases with no gene match: 4. The CDR3 spans 15 residues. Germline V gene sequence: CDR1 LNHDA, CDR2 SQIVND (reference sequence). The CDR3 DNA sequence: TGTGCCAGTAGTATAGGCGGGACAGGCACCTACGAGCAGTACTTC. Amino acid sequence: CASSIGGTGTYEQYF. Full variable domain (missing parts from reference TRBV19 and TRBJ2-7): DGGITQSPKYLFRKEGQNVTLSCEQNLNHDAMYWYRQDPGQGLRLIYYSQIVNDFQKGDIAEGYSVSREKKESFPLTVTSAQKNPTAFYLCASSIGGTGTYEQYFGPGTRLTVT.

The V and J genes are TRBV5-1 and TRBJ1-6, with 8 nucleotides matching TRBD1. The length of the CDR3 is 14 residues. Germline trimming cut 4 bases from V and 13 bases from J; bases unmatched to any gene: 10. CDR1 and CDR2 from the germline V gene are SGHRS and YFSETQ. The CDR3 DNA is TGCGCCAGCAGCACCGAACAGACAGGGGTGCCCCTCCACTTT. This codes for CASSTEQTGVPLHF.

This clonotype is medium-sized. CDR3 bases: TGCAGTGGGGTAAGGCCGGCGAACACTGAAGCTTTCTTT. Protein: CSGVRPANTEAFF. The chain combines TRBV20-1 with TRBJ1-1, with unresolved D. This CDR3 has 13 amino acids. Germline values: CDR1 DFQATT, CDR2 SNEGSKA (reference sequence). The V end was cut by 7 bases, the J end by 1 base, with 13 bases between.